The clone carrying this TCR beta chain has a count of ten or more. The data belong to a study of blood T cell repertoires in COVID-19. In terms of age and location, participants ranged from roughly 18 to 100 years and lived in approximately 26 US areas. Germline V CDR1 and CDR2: SNHLY, FYNNEI. CDR3 length: 15 residues. V lost 5 bases, J lost 5 bases, and 7 bases stayed unmatched. The authors' processing: Scientists estimated how many nucleated cells there were by amplifying reference gene primers. Repertoires were generated with immunoSEQ multiplex PCR, while TCRdb's copy carries only in-frame clones and drops some. That table is the source of V, J and clone size, and D and trimming were worked out from the DNA. The table has some 500,000 clones, approximately 87% seen once; the top ten hold less than 2%.

Material: PBMCs or T cells enriched from blood (not recorded which). The chain couples TRBV2 to TRBJ2-1, with 9 positions matching TRBD1. This receptor was identified in a woman between 40 and 50 years old who had recovered from COVID-19. The CDR3 here is CASSYRDRVNNEQFF. In nucleotides, the CDR3 is TGTGCCAGCAGTTACCGGGACAGGGTAAACAATGAGCAGTTCTTC.